This T cell receptor beta chain stems from a study of CD8+CD57+ T cells in acquired aplastic anemia. About the research overall: Sorting CD4+ and CD8+ cells gave DNA averaging around 3 ug. Findings and limits, study-wide: Patients and controls had CD8+ Simpson's diversity values that were not significantly distinct.

It was patients with CD8+CD57+ cell expansion by flow cytometry who were chosen for sequencing. Patients uniformly had severe acquired aplastic anemia. Patients had not yet gotten any therapy when their blood was taken for sampling. Looked up from germline, CDR1 is SQVTM and CDR2 is ANQGSEA. Trimming pared 5 bases from V and 5 bases from J, leaving 18 bases between. The CDR3 extends over 14 amino acids. This clonotype has just one count. The antigen is undetermined. For CDR3 and TCR beta VDJ profiling, genomic DNA was the template used. From the reads, TCRdb called clonotypes with MiXCR, one entry per CDR3 protein. In the table there are about 290,000 distinct CDR3 sequences, under 65% of which are singletons.

The specimen was sorted CD4+, CD8+, or CD8+CD57+ T cells (not recorded which) from PBMCs. The source of this sequence is a human donor with aplastic anemia. The chain carries TRBV29-1 and TRBJ2-5; D is perhaps TRBD2 (6 bases). The CDR3 loop is CSVSSQTRWETQYF. In nucleotides, the CDR3 is TGCAGCGTTTCCTCCCAGACTAGATGGGAGACCCAGTACTTC.